This T cell receptor (beta chain) comes out of a study of T cell responses to AZD1222 COVID-19 vaccine. Study in general: Both about-4-week and about-12-week second-dose recipients were combined.

TCRdb's table, derived via immunoSEQ multiplex PCR, lists solely in-frame clones and lacks some. The data show more than 95,000 clones, 70% to 90% seen once. This CDR3 has 12 amino acids. Germline V gene sequence: CDR1 SNHLY, CDR2 FYNNEI. V was shortened by 4 bases and J by 4 bases, with 5 bases between the two germline ends. General study findings and limits: Clonal diversity was possibly underestimated, and the donors were mostly white British, with more females. It was only after the peak T cell response that any repertoires were sampled. Spike-specific TCR breadth and depth were elevated following two AZD1222 doses.

A word on this clone: Its antigen is currently unknown.

The clonotype comes from an adult in good health. This chain connects TRBV2 to TRBJ2-1; D gene unclear. Here the sequenced sample was peripheral blood, taken on day 0 of AZD1222 vaccination. This CDR3 reads CASSADYNEQFF. The CDR3 nucleotides read TGTGCCAGCAGTGCCGATTACAATGAGCAGTTCTTC.